These 18 T cell receptor beta chains were sequenced from one sample in a study of T cells after somatic rescue of genetic block. The protocol was immunoSEQ multiplex PCR, while the TCRdb copy is restricted to in-frame clones and leaves out a portion. This sample has tens of thousands of clones, with around 90% found just once. Sequenced: peripheral blood mononuclear cells (PBMCs). These receptors originate from a man aged 35 to 55.

The chain carries TRBV2 and TRBJ2-5, with D uncertain. The CDR3 extends over 14 amino acids. Deletions cut 6 bases from V and 1 base from J, with 12 bases between. Germline lookup yields CDR1 SNHLY and CDR2 FYNNEI. The CDR3 sequence: CASRAQVIQETQYF. For the CDR3, the DNA is TGTGCCAGCAGAGCGCAGGTGATCCAAGAGACCCAGTACTTC.

This chain connects TRBV11-3 to TRBJ2-1, with TRBD2 matching 9 bases. Germline CDR1 reads SGHNT; CDR2 reads YENEEA. This CDR3 spans 14 amino acids. The junction had 3 bases not matched to a gene; V was cut back by 0 bases and J by 9 bases. The CDR3 loop is CASSLDWRGGEQFF. The CDR3 nucleotides are TGTGCCAGCAGCTTAGACTGGCGGGGGGGTGAGCAGTTCTTC.

The chain carries TRBV21-1 and TRBJ2-1; the table's D call of TRBD2 was not tested on the DNA. TRBV21-1 is assigned pseudogene status. The CDR3 runs to 16 residues. The CDR3 coding sequence is TGTGCCAGCAGCCCTCTGACTAGCGGGTCCACCAATGAGCAGTTCTTC. This sequence encodes CASSPLTSGSTNEQFF.

V and J are TRBV9 and TRBJ2-7, with TRBD2 matching 12 bases. With 3 bases clipped from V and 3 bases from J, the junction kept 7 bases outside the gene matches. The length of the CDR3 is 16 residues. Germline CDR1 and CDR2: SGDLS and YYNGEE. CDR3 coding DNA: TGTGCCAGCAGCGCCCCGACTAGCGGGAGCTTCTACGAGCAGTACTTC. Translating gives CASSAPTSGSFYEQYF.

This rearrangement joins TRBV30 to TRBJ2-7; the D gene is possibly TRBD1 (6 bases). The CDR3 totals 12 residues. V shed 1 base and J shed 2 bases, with 6 bases lying between them. Looked up from germline, CDR1 is GTSNPN and CDR2 is SVGIG (reference sequence). DNA of the CDR3: TGTGCCTGGAGTGGGGACACCTACGAGCAGTACTTC. This sequence encodes CAWSGDTYEQYF.

This chain uses TRBV4-1 with TRBJ2-7, with 7 nucleotides matching TRBD1. Trimming took 3 bases from V and 0 from J; bases not matched to a gene: 2. The CDR3 totals 14 residues. The germline CDR1 and CDR2 sequences are MGHRA and YSYEKL. The CDR3 bases are TGCGCCAGCAGCCACCGACAGGGCTCCTACGAGCAGTACTTC. It yields the protein CASSHRQGSYEQYF.

The chain couples TRBV5-8 to TRBJ2-5; the match to TRBD2 covers 7 bases. The CDR3 sequence is 16 residues long. Germline CDR1 reads SGHTS; CDR2 reads YDEGEE. The J segment lost 2 bases and the V segment lost 0 bases, leaving 7 bases of the junction unmatched. CDR3 residues: CASSLEASGTQETQYF. CDR3 coding DNA: TGTGCCAGCAGCTTGGAGGCTAGCGGCACACAAGAGACCCAGTACTTC.

The genes are TRBV6-6 and TRBJ2-1; a weak D match, TRBD2 (6 bases). In germline, CDR1 is MNHNY, CDR2 SVGAGI (reference sequence). The CDR3 extends over 12 amino acids. Deletions cut 5 bases from V and 6 bases from J, with 8 bases between. The CDR3 spells CASSPSVNEQFF. The CDR3 DNA reads as TGTGCCAGCAGTCCTAGCGTCAATGAGCAGTTCTTC.

The chain combines TRBV10-3 with TRBJ2-7, with D perhaps being TRBD1 or TRBD2 (5 bases each). Trimming stripped 1 base from V and 5 bases from J, with 12 bases between. This CDR3 is 14 amino acids long. CDR1 ENHRY and CDR2 SYGVKD come from the germline V gene. CDR3 in amino acids: CAISEFLGDDEQYF. The DNA of the CDR3 is TGTGCCATCAGTGAGTTCCTAGGGGACGACGAGCAGTACTTC.

This chain joins TRBV9 and TRBJ2-3, with D possibly matching TRBD2 (5 bases). Between the trimmed V and J ends, which lost 0 bases and 3 bases, there was a span of 8 bases. The CDR3 contains 14 residues. Per the germline V gene, CDR1 is SGDLS and CDR2 is YYNGEE. For the CDR3, the DNA is TGTGCCAGCAGCGTAGAGGACTCAACAGATACGCAGTATTTT. Encoded protein: CASSVEDSTDTQYF.

The chain joins TRBV7-4 to TRBJ2-3, with 14 bases fitting TRBD2. This CDR3 has 20 residues. V trimming: 0 bases; J trimming: 1 base; junction bases outside the gene matches: 9. Germline CDR1 reads SGHVT; CDR2 reads SQSDAQ. As DNA, the CDR3 is TGTGCCAGCAGCTTAGCCCCGACTAGCGGGGGGGCGAACCGCACAGATACGCAGTATTTT. Translated: CASSLAPTSGGANRTDTQYF.

V and J are TRBV7-9 and TRBJ2-7, with D possibly being TRBD1 (5 bases). CDR3 size: 13 residues. With 5 bases removed from V and 3 bases from J, the gap between germline ends came to 11 bases. The germline V gene encodes CDR1 SEHNR and CDR2 FQNEAQ (reference sequence). CDR3 bases: TGTGCCAGCAGCGACCCGCAGGGCTACGAGCAGTACTTC. Translating it yields CASSDPQGYEQYF.

This clone is a singleton in its sample. This chain joins TRBV7-8 and TRBJ2-3, with D perhaps given as TRBD1 or TRBD2 (6 bases each). CDR3 length equals 18 residues. Germline CDR1 SGHVS, CDR2 FQNEAQ. The germline V and J ends were trimmed by 1 base and 6 bases, with 23 bases remaining between them. In nucleotides, the CDR3 is TGTGCCAGCAGCTTAGTCCCGAGGGGATCGGAAGGGGGGGATACGCAGTATTTT. It specifies CASSLVPRGSEGGDTQYF.

With respect to this clone: Additional DNA sequences in this sample encode the identical CDR3. This sequence joins TRBV9 and TRBJ2-3; no clear D gene. The V and J ends lost 0 bases and 2 bases respectively, with 7 bases between them. The CDR3 runs 14 residues. Germline lookup yields CDR1 SGDLS and CDR2 YYNGEE. Written as DNA, the CDR3 is TGTGCCAGCAGCGTAGCCCCTTCCACAGATACGCAGTATTTT. As protein: CASSVAPSTDTQYF. The entire variable domain, with the rest obtained from reference TRBV9 and TRBJ2-3, is as follows: DSGVTQTPKHLITATGQRVTLRCSPRSGDLSVYWYQQSLDQGLQFLIQYYNGEERAKGNILERFSAQQFPDLHSELNLSSLELGDSALYFCASSVAPSTDTQYFGPGTRLTVL.

The V gene is TRBV2, the J gene TRBJ1-6; 10 bases are shared with TRBD1. The V gene's germline CDR1 is SNHLY and CDR2 FYNNEI. This CDR3 is built from 16 residues. Trimming at V came to 5 bases and at J to 6 bases, leaving 7 bases not matched to a gene. DNA of the CDR3: TGTGCCAGCAGTCTGACAGGGGGCGTAGGTAATTCACCCCTCCACTTT. It translates to CASSLTGGVGNSPLHF.

The rearrangement links TRBV28 to TRBJ2-3; 8 positions agree with TRBD2. The length of the CDR3 is 17 residues. After removal of 4 bases from V and 4 bases from J, the junction contained 13 bases not matched to a gene. The germline gives CDR1 MDHEN, CDR2 SYDVKM. CDR3 bases: TGTGCCAGCAGTTCCCGTTTGGGGACTAGTGGTCCAGATACGCAGTATTTT. It specifies CASSSRLGTSGPDTQYF.

The rearrangement links TRBV2 to TRBJ1-2, with 7 bases matching TRBD1. The CDR3 consists of 15 residues. With V trimmed by 2 bases and J by 1 base, 4 bases remained unmatched. The germline V gene encodes CDR1 SNHLY and CDR2 FYNNEI. CDR3 DNA sequence: TGTGCCAGCAGTGAAAGACAGGGAATTAACTATGGCTACACCTTC. Protein product: CASSERQGINYGYTF.

CDR3 sequence (DNA): TGCAGCGTTGTGCAGACAGGGGATCAGCCCCAGCATTTT. Translation: CSVVQTGDQPQHF. This rearrangement joins TRBV29-1 to TRBJ1-5, with 8 bases lining up with TRBD1. The CDR3 contains 13 residues. Germline V gene lookup returns CDR1 SQVTM and CDR2 ANQGSEA. After removal of 4 bases from V and 5 bases from J, the junction contained 4 bases not matched to a gene.